The 2 T cell receptor beta chains below were found in one sample sequenced in a study of tumor-infiltrating lymphocytes in primary liver carcinoma. Extraction of RNA together with DNA used roughly 20-32 mg of unsorted bulk tissue. Constant-region priming of around 490 ng total RNA yielded TCR beta cDNA. Libraries for TCR beta were built through three nested multiplex PCR rounds, which together made up a slightly modified ARM-PCR procedure. The two initial PCR rounds, about 9 cycles each, used TRBV1-TRBV30 forward and C-beta reverse primers. TCRdb re-analysed the multiplex PCR reads in MiXCR, keeping a single row per CDR3 protein. The sample records tens of thousands of distinct CDR3 sequences, 72% being singletons. Specimen: liver tumor tissue from sampling region 1. Documented subset: tumor region T1, superior pole. These receptors all stem from a man aged 40-50 years with primary liver carcinoma and hepatitis B virus infection.

The CDR3 is CASRLGQESSGANVLTF. CDR3 DNA: TGTGCCAGCAGATTAGGACAGGAGTCCTCTGGGGCCAACGTCCTGACTTTC. This chain joins TRBV6-5 and TRBJ2-6, with TRBD1 matching 7 bases. With V trimmed by 6 bases and J by 0 bases, 8 bases remained unmatched. This CDR3 contains 17 residues. From germline, CDR1 is MNHEY and CDR2 SVGAGI.

This clonotype has only one observation. This chain uses TRBV6-1 with TRBJ1-1, with 7 bases aligning to TRBD1. Germline lookup yields CDR1 MNHNS and CDR2 SASEGT. The CDR3 has 13 amino acids. V shed 11 bases and J 3 bases; nucleotides not matched to a gene: 9. The CDR3 region has the DNA TGTGCCGGCCCCGCTGGGACAGACACTGAAGCTTTCTTT. The encoded protein is CAGPAGTDTEAFF.